The 32 T cell receptor gamma chains below were found in one sample sequenced in a study of Vδ1+ human thymocytes listed by TCRdb under 2018. Beyond this particular receptor, the publication reports: Unlike the oligoclonal repertoires in peripheral blood, the thymic TRG and TRD repertoires appeared highly polyclonal, with Gaussian CDR3 length distributions.

Reads for this sample came from an Illumina MiSeq. RNA was isolated using the RNeasy mini kit, and reverse transcription was performed with Superscript III. CDR3 amplicons were produced by multiplex PCR using pooled V-gene forward primers and a constant-region reverse primer with Illumina adaptor overhangs. TCRdb reprocessed the public data with the CATT caller; entries with the same nucleotide sequence were combined afterwards. Counted in this sample were some 9,000 gamma-chain clones; 56% of them appeared once. The top ten clones comprise roughly 1.4% of the sample. Antigens for these TCRs are unknown. The sequenced sample consisted of Vdelta1+ gamma-delta thymocytes from the thymus. The sample's cell subset or site label, in plain terms: FACS-sorted CD3+ TCRalphabeta- TCRVdelta1+ TCRVdelta2- thymocytes. These receptor sequences come from a girl under three years old who had congenital heart surgery.

Only a few counts were recorded for this clone. The chain employs TRGV4 and TRGJ1 or TRGJ2. The J gene comes from matching the DNA to germline here; TCRdb lacks it. The CDR3 extends over 16 amino acids. In germline, CDR1 is EGSTGY, CDR2 YDSYTSSV. With V trimmed by 0 bases and J by 7 bases, 15 bases remained unmatched. The CDR3 DNA sequence: TGTGCCACCTGGGATGGGCGAGAGGGCTTGAGATATAAGAAACTCTTT. Its translation is CATWDGREGLRYKKLF.

This chain uses TRGV5 with TRGJ1 or TRGJ2. TCRdb does not report a J gene; here it was assigned by matching the DNA to germline references. Germline V gene data show CDR1 as VINAFY and CDR2 as YDVSNSKD. J gave up 0 bases and V 1 base, and 6 bases lay outside the gene matches. This CDR3 has 15 residues. The CDR3 sequence is CATWDRHSNYYKKLF. The CDR3 DNA follows: TGTGCCACCTGGGACAGACATTCGAATTATTATAAGAAACTCTTT.

The J gene is TRGJ1 or TRGJ2, the V gene TRGV8. No J segment appears in TCRdb, so it was assigned here by matching the sequence to germline. Trimming cost V 1 base and J 4 bases; bases outside gene matches: 7. This CDR3 spans 14 amino acids. The V gene's germline CDR1 is VENAVY and CDR2 YDSYNSRV. The CDR3 loop reads CATWDSWEYYKKLF. CDR3 bases: TGTGCCACCTGGGATAGTTGGGAATATTATAAGAAACTCTTT.

The genes are TRGV9 and TRGJ1 or TRGJ2. Germline matching of the DNA provided the J gene here, since TCRdb leaves it blank. Germline CDR1 is GITISATS and CDR2 is ISYDGTV (reference sequence). This CDR3 has 11 amino acids. The trim removed 2 bases at V and 9 bases at J, leaving 4 bases unmatched. The CDR3 nucleotides are TGTGCCTTGTGGGAGGGCCCTAAGAAACTCTTT. It codes for CALWEGPKKLF.

The gene calls are TRGV4 and TRGJ1 or TRGJ2. The J gene is absent in TCRdb and was assigned here via DNA matching to germline. V lost 1 base, J lost 10 bases, and 10 bases stayed unmatched. The CDR3 extends over 13 amino acids. From germline, CDR1 is EGSTGY and CDR2 YDSYTSSV. CDR3 sequence (DNA): TGTGCCACCTGGGATGGATTTTTTATCAAGAAACTCTTT. Translation gives CATWDGFFIKKLF.

The chain employs TRGV8 and TRGJP2. This CDR3 is built from 14 residues. Germline V gives CDR1 VENAVY, CDR2 YDSYNSRV. After removal of 4 bases from V and 3 bases from J, the junction contained 5 bases not matched to a gene. CDR3 in amino acids: CATWEGGSDWIKTF. Here the CDR3 DNA reads TGTGCCACCTGGGAAGGGGGTAGTGATTGGATCAAGACGTTT.

About this clone itself: The sample contains more than one DNA sequence encoding this CDR3. J is TRGJ1 or TRGJ2 and V is TRGV2. The J gene, missing from TCRdb, was assigned here through DNA to germline matching. This CDR3 comprises 14 residues. Germline V lookup: CDR1 EGSNGY, CDR2 YDSYNSKV. J lost 0 bases, V lost 0 bases, and 2 bases had no gene match. CDR3 sequence reads: CATWDGQNYYKKLF. The DNA for the CDR3 is TGTGCCACCTGGGACGGGCAGAATTATTATAAGAAACTCTTT.

The V gene is TRGV3, the J gene TRGJP2. TCRdb is silent on the J gene; assignment here came from matching the DNA to germline. The germline V gene has CDR1 VTNTFY and CDR2 YDVSTARD (reference sequence). Trimming took 0 bases from V and 12 from J; bases not matched to a gene: 4. CDR3 size: 12 residues. The DNA for the CDR3 is TGTGCCACCTGGGACAGGCATCGGATCAAGACGTTT. As protein: CATWDRHRIKTF.

The chain joins TRGV3 to TRGJ1 or TRGJ2. Germline matching of the DNA provided the J gene here, since TCRdb leaves it blank. The germline V gene has CDR1 VTNTFY and CDR2 YDVSTARD (reference sequence). J was trimmed by 6 bases and V by 3 bases; bases with no gene match: 11. This CDR3 has 14 amino acids. The CDR3 nucleotides are TGTGCCACCTGGGACTACCGGGTTGGTTATAAGAAACTCTTT. Translating it yields CATWDYRVGYKKLF.

The chain is built from TRGV3 and TRGJ1 or TRGJ2. TCRdb leaves out the J gene; it was filled in here by matching the DNA to germline. The CDR3 runs 13 residues. In germline, CDR1 is VTNTFY, CDR2 YDVSTARD (reference sequence). The junction had 6 bases not matched to a gene; V was cut back by 0 bases and J by 7 bases. The CDR3 nucleotides are TGTGCCACCTGGGACAGGCTTGAATATAAGAAACTCTTT. The encoded protein is CATWDRLEYKKLF.

A note on this clone: Within the sample, other DNA sequences also encode this same CDR3. The chain combines TRGV9 with TRGJ1 or TRGJ2. No J gene was available from TCRdb, and it was assigned here by a germline match of the DNA. With 5 bases clipped from V and 6 bases from J, the junction kept 7 bases outside the gene matches. The CDR3 totals 12 residues. The V gene's germline CDR1 is GITISATS and CDR2 ISYDGTV (reference sequence). The DNA of the CDR3 is TGTGCCTTGTGGGGGGGGGGTTATAAGAAACTCTTT. This gives the protein CALWGGGYKKLF.

This chain links TRGV2 with TRGJ1 or TRGJ2. TCRdb carries no J gene annotation; the J gene was assigned here by matching the DNA with germline. The CDR3 sequence is 15 residues long. J lost 4 bases, V lost 0 bases, and 9 bases had no gene match. Germline CDR1 is EGSNGY and CDR2 is YDSYNSKV. The CDR3 spells CATWDGRGEYYKKLF. DNA of the CDR3: TGTGCCACCTGGGACGGGCGGGGAGAATATTATAAGAAACTCTTT.

This clone was detected once. This chain uses TRGV2 with TRGJ1 or TRGJ2. No J gene was available from TCRdb, and it was assigned here by a germline match of the DNA. CDR3 length equals 14 residues. The ends lost 3 bases at V and 12 bases at J; junction bases unmatched: 17. Germline loops: CDR1 EGSNGY, CDR2 YDSYNSKV. The CDR3 reads CATWDSRTKKGKLF. The CDR3 nucleotides read TGTGCCACCTGGGACAGCCGAACTAAAAAGGGGAAACTCTTT.

With the J gene uncalled, the V gene is TRGV4. This CDR3 comprises 12 residues. The germline V gene encodes CDR1 EGSTGY and CDR2 YDSYTSSV. CDR3 residues: CATWDGPFLNLF. DNA of the CDR3: TGTGCCACCTGGGATGGACCTTTCTTGAATCTCTTT.

This rearrangement joins TRGV2 to TRGJ1 or TRGJ2. The J gene is not listed in TCRdb, so it was assigned here from a DNA match to germline. The CDR3 length is 14 residues. Germline trimming cut 1 base from V and 2 bases from J; bases unmatched to any gene: 5. CDR1 and CDR2 from the germline V gene are EGSNGY and YDSYNSKV. CDR3 loop: CATWDGTYYYKKLF. Written as DNA, the CDR3 is TGTGCCACCTGGGACGGTACATATTATTATAAGAAACTCTTT.

The rearrangement links TRGV3 to TRGJ1 or TRGJ2. The J gene, absent from TCRdb, was called here by matching the DNA to germline. Looked up from germline, CDR1 is VTNTFY and CDR2 is YDVSTARD (reference sequence). This CDR3 has 13 amino acids. V dropped 3 bases and J dropped 8; count of bases not matched to a gene: 10. CDR3 amino acids: CATWDWWADKKLF. The CDR3 coding sequence is TGTGCCACCTGGGACTGGTGGGCGGATAAGAAACTCTTT.

This clone was counted only a few times. This chain joins TRGV2 and TRGJP2. This CDR3 contains 17 residues. CDR1 is EGSNGY, CDR2 YDSYNSKV, per germline. J was trimmed by 2 bases and V by 0 bases; bases with no gene match: 9. The CDR3 reads CATWDGPGWSSDWIKTF. The CDR3 nucleotides are TGTGCCACCTGGGACGGGCCCGGGTGGAGTAGTGATTGGATCAAGACGTTT.

On this clone itself: The same CDR3 can be traced to other DNA sequences in this sample. The chain recombines TRGV3 with TRGJ1 or TRGJ2. No J segment appears in TCRdb, so it was assigned here by matching the sequence to germline. Per germline, CDR1 VTNTFY and CDR2 YDVSTARD (reference sequence). Trimming cost V 0 bases and J 10 bases; bases outside gene matches: 6. This CDR3 region has 12 residues. CDR3 loop: CATWDRLCKKLF. DNA of the CDR3: TGTGCCACCTGGGACAGGCTTTGCAAGAAACTCTTT.

Regarding this clone: A clone one base away is much larger, so this may be a read error. J is TRGJ1 or TRGJ2 and V is TRGV2. TCRdb does not report a J gene; here it was assigned by matching the DNA to germline references. The CDR3 runs to 11 residues. With 2 bases clipped from V and 6 bases from J, the junction kept 1 base outside the gene matches. In germline, CDR1 is EGSNGY, CDR2 YDSYNSKV. CDR3 amino acids: CATWDAYKKLF. Here the CDR3 DNA reads TGTGCCACCTGGGACGCTTATAAGAAACTCTTT.

This clone was seen only a few times. The rearrangement uses TRGV8 and TRGJP2. TCRdb is silent on the J gene; assignment here came from matching the DNA to germline. The trim removed 4 bases at V and 8 bases at J, leaving 7 bases unmatched. Looked up from germline, CDR1 is VENAVY and CDR2 is YDSYNSRV. This CDR3 spans 13 amino acids. CDR3 DNA sequence: TGTGCCACCTGGGAGGTTCGAGATTGGATCAAGACGTTT. Amino acids: CATWEVRDWIKTF.

This chain uses TRGV9 with TRGJP1. The ends lost 0 bases at V and 4 bases at J; junction bases unmatched: 5. The CDR3 has 15 amino acids. Germline-derived CDR1 and CDR2 are GITISATS and ISYDGTV (reference sequence). The CDR3 sequence is CALWEVLGTGWFKIF. As DNA, the CDR3 is TGTGCCTTGTGGGAGGTGCTCGGCACTGGTTGGTTCAAGATATTT.

The rearrangement joins TRGV9 to TRGJP1. TCRdb is silent on the J gene; assignment here came from matching the DNA to germline. The CDR3 sequence is 14 residues long. From germline, CDR1 is GITISATS and CDR2 ISYDGTV (reference sequence). After removal of 3 bases from V and 4 bases from J, the junction contained 5 bases not matched to a gene. CDR3 protein: CALWERHTGWFKIF. As DNA, the CDR3 is TGTGCCTTGTGGGAGCGCCACACTGGTTGGTTCAAGATATTT.

This chain uses TRGV4 with TRGJ1 or TRGJ2. Trimming removed 0 bases from V and 9 bases from J; junction bases left unmatched: 2. CDR1 EGSTGY and CDR2 YDSYTSSV come from the germline V gene. The CDR3 sequence is 11 residues long. CDR3 DNA sequence: TGTGCCACCTGGGATGGGAGTAAGAAACTCTTT. This gives the protein CATWDGSKKLF.

There are a few counts of this clone. J is TRGJ1 or TRGJ2 and V is TRGV9. TCRdb does not report a J gene; here it was assigned by matching the DNA to germline references. CDR3 size: 14 residues. V lost 4 bases, J lost 2 bases, and 8 bases stayed unmatched. Per germline, CDR1 GITISATS and CDR2 ISYDGTV (reference sequence). DNA for the CDR3: TGTGCCTTGTGGGATGGTAATTATTATTATAAGAAACTCTTT. Its translation: CALWDGNYYYKKLF.

The genes are TRGV8 and TRGJP2. Here the J gene came from matching the DNA to germline, since TCRdb omits it. Unmatched junction bases numbered 6, after V lost 0 bases and J lost 5 bases. Germline CDR1 is VENAVY and CDR2 is YDSYNSRV. The CDR3 runs to 15 residues. The DNA of the CDR3 is TGTGCCACCTGGGATAGGCTAATGAGTGATTGGATCAAGACGTTT. It encodes CATWDRLMSDWIKTF.

The genes are TRGV4 and TRGJ1 or TRGJ2. Because TCRdb records no J gene, it was assigned here through a match of the DNA to germline. The J segment lost 4 bases and the V segment lost 4 bases, leaving 13 bases of the junction unmatched. The CDR3 has 15 amino acids. Germline V gene lookup returns CDR1 EGSTGY and CDR2 YDSYTSSV. The CDR3 is CATWDLPSAYYKKLF. The CDR3 nucleotides are TGTGCCACCTGGGACCTGCCCTCCGCGTATTATAAGAAACTCTTT.

V gene TRGV9 combines with J gene TRGJ1 or TRGJ2. This CDR3 region has 15 residues. Germline CDR1 is GITISATS and CDR2 is ISYDGTV (reference sequence). J gave up 4 bases and V 4 bases, and 13 bases lay outside the gene matches. This CDR3 reads CALWDGSGGYYKKLF. As DNA, the CDR3 is TGTGCCTTGTGGGATGGGAGTGGGGGATATTATAAGAAACTCTTT.

This sequence joins TRGV3 and TRGJP1. The J gene, left out of TCRdb, was set here by checking the DNA against germline. The CDR3 loop spans 16 amino acids. From germline, CDR1 is VTNTFY and CDR2 YDVSTARD (reference sequence). V shed 2 bases and J 1 base; nucleotides not matched to a gene: 7. This CDR3 reads CATWDNLSTTGWFKIF. For the CDR3, the DNA is TGTGCCACCTGGGACAACCTCAGTACCACTGGTTGGTTCAAGATATTT.

The J gene is TRGJP1, the V gene TRGV2. No J gene was available from TCRdb, and it was assigned here by a germline match of the DNA. Trimming at V came to 0 bases and at J to 14 bases, leaving 0 bases not matched to a gene. This CDR3 has 10 amino acids. The germline V gene has CDR1 EGSNGY and CDR2 YDSYNSKV. CDR3 DNA sequence: TGTGCCACCTGGGACGGGTTCAAGATATTT. Translated: CATWDGFKIF.

This chain links TRGV9 with TRGJP1. The J gene is not listed in TCRdb, so it was assigned here from a DNA match to germline. There are 14 residues in the CDR3. Germline V gene sequence: CDR1 GITISATS, CDR2 ISYDGTV (reference sequence). With 0 bases clipped from V and 4 bases from J, the junction kept 2 bases outside the gene matches. The CDR3 loop reads CALWEVITGWFKIF. The CDR3, as DNA: TGTGCCTTGTGGGAGGTGATCACTGGTTGGTTCAAGATATTT.

This clone was picked up a small number of times. The V and J genes are TRGV5 and TRGJ1 or TRGJ2. No J gene is reported in TCRdb; it was inferred here by comparing the DNA with germline. The V segment lost 0 bases and the J segment 7 bases; nucleotides outside the gene matches: 9. This CDR3 spans 14 amino acids. Germline V gene data show CDR1 as VINAFY and CDR2 as YDVSNSKD. In DNA form, the CDR3 reads TGTGCCACCTGGGACAGGCTAGGTCGGTATAAGAAACTCTTT. Its translation: CATWDRLGRYKKLF.

Details on this clone: No DNA is shown, since the ends of the CDR3 on it are uncertain; the CDR3 is the one TCRdb lists. The V gene is given as TRGV8, and no J gene call is available. CDR1 VENAVY and CDR2 YDSYNSRV come from the germline V gene. A total of 18 residues make up the CDR3, ends included. CDR3 sequence reads: CATWDSTVPPGIGYKKLF.